This is a list of T cell receptor beta chains from one sample in a study of blood T cell repertoires in COVID-19. The data were produced by immunoSEQ multiplex PCR, yet TCRdb's version contains in-frame clones alone and is incomplete. The table has approximately 120,000 clones, roughly 69% seen once. Sequenced: peripheral blood. These receptors were taken from a woman aged 70-85 years with acute or convalescent COVID-19. The CDR3 runs from the conserved cysteine through the conserved F or W. Each record gives: V gene, J gene, clone size, D gene, CDR3 DNA, CDR3 protein. A D gene is named only where the DNA matches it firmly. Clone size is not always given. Where it is, it says once, few, many or a class for expanded clones.

v_call: TRBV11-2; j_call: TRBJ2-2; clone_size: .; d_call: .; cdr3_nt: TGTGCCAGCAGCTTCCAGGTCGCCGGGGAGCTGTTTTTT; cdr3_aa: CASSFQVAGELFF
v_call: TRBV29-1; j_call: TRBJ2-1; clone_size: .; d_call: TRBD2; cdr3_nt: TGCAGCGTTGAAGCCCTAGCGGGAGGGTACAATGAGCAGTTCTTC; cdr3_aa: CSVEALAGGYNEQFF
v_call: TRBV19; j_call: TRBJ1-6; clone_size: many; d_call: .; cdr3_nt: TGTGCCAGTAGTATAGGGGGGGGTGCGGATTCACCCCTCCACTTT; cdr3_aa: CASSIGGGADSPLHF
v_call: TRBV7-2; j_call: TRBJ2-5; clone_size: .; d_call: .; cdr3_nt: TGTGCCAGCAGCTTAGTTGGTCAGGGGTACGGAGAGACCCAGTACTTC; cdr3_aa: CASSLVGQGYGETQYF
v_call: TRBV12-5; j_call: TRBJ1-2; clone_size: .; d_call: TRBD1; cdr3_nt: TGTGCTAGTGGCAACACAGGGGGCACCGATGGCTACACCTTC; cdr3_aa: CASGNTGGTDGYTF
v_call: TRBV19; j_call: TRBJ2-3; clone_size: once; d_call: TRBD2; cdr3_nt: TGTGCCAGTACCGATCGGGGAGGGAAGGCAGATACGCAGTATTTT; cdr3_aa: CASTDRGGKADTQYF
v_call: TRBV11-2; j_call: TRBJ1-5; clone_size: few; d_call: .; cdr3_nt: TGTGCCAGCAGCTTAGGCCAGGGTTTTGAGCCCCAGCATTTT; cdr3_aa: CASSLGQGFEPQHF
v_call: TRBV5-1; j_call: TRBJ2-2; clone_size: .; d_call: TRBD1; cdr3_nt: TGCGCCAGCAGTTCGGACAGGTCCACCGGGGAGCTGTTTTTT; cdr3_aa: CASSSDRSTGELFF
v_call: TRBV6-5; j_call: TRBJ1-2; clone_size: .; d_call: TRBD1; cdr3_nt: TGTGCCAGCGGAGCAGGGGGCGCAGGCTATGGCTACACCTTC; cdr3_aa: CASGAGGAGYGYTF
v_call: TRBV7-2; j_call: TRBJ1-2; clone_size: .; d_call: TRBD1; cdr3_nt: TGTGCCAGCAGCTCCCGGACAATGACAGGGTTGGGGGGCTACACCTTC; cdr3_aa: CASSSRTMTGLGGYTF
v_call: TRBV9; j_call: TRBJ2-3; clone_size: .; d_call: .; cdr3_nt: TGTGCCAGCAGTTCGGGGGGCCGCACAGATACGCAGTATTTT; cdr3_aa: CASSSGGRTDTQYF
v_call: TRBV9; j_call: TRBJ1-3; clone_size: .; d_call: .; cdr3_nt: TGTGCCAGCAGCTTGACAGGTCTTGGTGGAAACACCATATATTTT; cdr3_aa: CASSLTGLGGNTIYF
v_call: TRBV14; j_call: TRBJ1-1; clone_size: .; d_call: TRBD1; cdr3_nt: TGTGCCAGCAGCCGCCAGGGGGCTGGGGACACTGAAGCTTTCTTT; cdr3_aa: CASSRQGAGDTEAFF
v_call: TRBV6-2/TRBV6-3; j_call: TRBJ2-7; clone_size: .; d_call: TRBD2; cdr3_nt: TGTGCCAGCAGCCCAACGGGACTAGCGGGGCTCTACGAGCAGTACTTC; cdr3_aa: CASSPTGLAGLYEQYF
v_call: TRBV2; j_call: TRBJ1-6; clone_size: .; d_call: .; cdr3_nt: TGTGCCAGCAAAGTTGACAGAGCCAATTCACCCCTCCACTTT; cdr3_aa: CASKVDRANSPLHF
v_call: TRBV10-3; j_call: TRBJ1-1; clone_size: .; d_call: .; cdr3_nt: TGTGCCATCAGTGATCGGGGGGCGGGGGACACTGAAGCTTTCTTT; cdr3_aa: CAISDRGAGDTEAFF
v_call: TRBV27; j_call: TRBJ2-3; clone_size: .; d_call: TRBD2; cdr3_nt: TGTGCCAGCAGTTTATCGACTAGCGGGAGCACAGATACGCAGTATTTT; cdr3_aa: CASSLSTSGSTDTQYF
v_call: TRBV10-3; j_call: TRBJ2-7; clone_size: .; d_call: .; cdr3_nt: TGTGCCATCAGGGGGGGGCCGCACGAGCAGTACTTC; cdr3_aa: CAIRGGPHEQYF
v_call: TRBV6-6; j_call: TRBJ1-2; clone_size: .; d_call: .; cdr3_nt: TGTGCCAGCAGGCCTCGGGGACTCTATGGCTACACCTTC; cdr3_aa: CASRPRGLYGYTF
v_call: TRBV5-1; j_call: TRBJ2-2; clone_size: .; d_call: TRBD1; cdr3_nt: TGCGCCAGCATGACAGGGCCCACCGGGGAGCTGTTTTTT; cdr3_aa: CASMTGPTGELFF
v_call: TRBV7-9; j_call: TRBJ1-4; clone_size: .; d_call: TRBD1; cdr3_nt: TGTGCCAGCAGCCGTGGGACAGGGGAAGTTGAGAGGGTAAAACTGTTTTTT; cdr3_aa: CASSRGTGEVERVKLFF
v_call: TRBV10-1; j_call: TRBJ2-2; clone_size: .; d_call: .; cdr3_nt: TGCGCCAGCAGTGAGCATCAGGGGCGGACCGGGGAGCTGTTTTTT; cdr3_aa: CASSEHQGRTGELFF
v_call: TRBV7-2; j_call: TRBJ1-1; clone_size: few; d_call: TRBD1; cdr3_nt: TGTGCCAGCAGCTTAGGGACAGGGACCACTGAAGCTTTCTTT; cdr3_aa: CASSLGTGTTEAFF
v_call: TRBV7-9; j_call: TRBJ2-7; clone_size: .; d_call: .; cdr3_nt: TGTGCCAGCAGCAAAGCCGCGGGCTACGAGCAGTACTTC; cdr3_aa: CASSKAAGYEQYF
v_call: TRBV7-8; j_call: TRBJ2-3; clone_size: .; d_call: .; cdr3_nt: TGTGCCAGCAGCTTCCCGGGGGGAGGACAGGGACGGGCAGATACGCAGTATTTT; cdr3_aa: CASSFPGGGQGRADTQYF
v_call: TRBV9; j_call: TRBJ2-5; clone_size: .; d_call: TRBD2; cdr3_nt: TGTGCCAGCAGCGAGGCCGGGACTATCAAAGAGACCCAGTACTTC; cdr3_aa: CASSEAGTIKETQYF
v_call: TRBV28; j_call: TRBJ1-2; clone_size: .; d_call: TRBD1; cdr3_nt: TGTGCCAGCAGTTTTTTTATAGGGACAGGGTATGGCTACACCTTC; cdr3_aa: CASSFFIGTGYGYTF
v_call: TRBV27; j_call: TRBJ2-2; clone_size: .; d_call: .; cdr3_nt: TGTGCCAGCAGCGACAGAGGGAACACCGGGGAGCTGTTTTTT; cdr3_aa: CASSDRGNTGELFF
v_call: TRBV3-1/TRBV3-2; j_call: TRBJ1-2; clone_size: few; d_call: .; cdr3_nt: TGTGCCAGCAGCCAATCGGTCCAGTCAGGGTATGGCTACACCTTC; cdr3_aa: CASSQSVQSGYGYTF
v_call: TRBV6-6; j_call: TRBJ1-4; clone_size: .; d_call: .; cdr3_nt: TGTGCCAGCAGGCTCGACAGTCCTTATGAAAAACTGTTTTTT; cdr3_aa: CASRLDSPYEKLFF
v_call: TRBV18; j_call: TRBJ2-7; clone_size: once; d_call: .; cdr3_nt: TGTGCCAGCTCACCACGTGAGCGACGCCGGGGGTCCTACGAGCAGTACTTC; cdr3_aa: CASSPRERRRGSYEQYF
v_call: TRBV19; j_call: TRBJ1-2; clone_size: many; d_call: TRBD1; cdr3_nt: TGTGCCAGTAGTAATACGCAGGGGGTCTCAAGCTATGGCTACACCTTC; cdr3_aa: CASSNTQGVSSYGYTF
v_call: TRBV5-4; j_call: TRBJ2-1; clone_size: .; d_call: TRBD2; cdr3_nt: TGTGCCAGCAGCTTGGACAGCGGGAGGTACAATGAGCAGTTCTTC; cdr3_aa: CASSLDSGRYNEQFF
v_call: TRBV6-5; j_call: TRBJ2-7; clone_size: .; d_call: .; cdr3_nt: TGTGCCAGCACCCCGCGGCTAGCGAGCGAGCAGTACTTC; cdr3_aa: CASTPRLASEQYF
v_call: TRBV19; j_call: TRBJ1-2; clone_size: .; d_call: TRBD1; cdr3_nt: TGTGCCAGTAGTCCGGGACAGAAATATGGCTACACCTTC; cdr3_aa: CASSPGQKYGYTF
v_call: TRBV11-2; j_call: TRBJ2-4; clone_size: few; d_call: TRBD1; cdr3_nt: TGTGCCAGCAGCTCGCGGACAGGGGGAACACAAGTAGCCAAAAACATTCAGTACTTC; cdr3_aa: CASSSRTGGTQVAKNIQYF
v_call: TRBV2; j_call: TRBJ2-1; clone_size: few; d_call: TRBD1; cdr3_nt: TGTGCCAGCAGTCCGGACAGGGGGATGGTGGGGAATGAGCAGTTCTTC; cdr3_aa: CASSPDRGMVGNEQFF